The 5 T cell receptor beta chains below all came from one sample that was sequenced in a study of regulatory T cells in long-lasting Graves disease (dated by TCRdb to the early 2020s). The time point label, as the study defines it: persistent/refractory GD, antithyroid drugs over 5 years with positive TRAb. For both TCR sequencing and RNA sequencing, RNA was extracted from PBMCs using TRIzol. Library creation used multiplex PCR. Sequencing was performed on an Illumina HiSeq 4000. TCR beta libraries were built with iRepertoire HTBI primers and Arm-PCR amplification of CDR3 regions. TCRdb's own reprocessing of the public reads used fastp at Q25 and MiXCR and kept productive beta chains. All rows with the same CDR3 protein become a single entry with the most common DNA and genes. For this sample there are a few hundred thousand distinct CDR3 sequences; 20% to 30% appear just once. Approximately 28% of the sample comes from the top ten.

The specimen comprised peripheral blood mononuclear cells (PBMCs), sampled when the disease was refractory, from a patient treated with antithyroid drugs. Receptor source: a female donor with Graves disease.

The chain recombines TRBV28 with TRBJ2-1; D may be TRBD1 or TRBD2 (6 bases each). Germline assignment: CDR1 MDHEN and CDR2 SYDVKM. Between the trimmed V and J ends, which lost 5 bases and 8 bases, there was a span of 25 bases. This CDR3 is built from 17 residues. In DNA, the CDR3 is TGTGCCAGCAGTACCGACAGGAGGGGGACGGAGTTGGATGAGCAGTTCTTC. It codes for CASSTDRRGTELDEQFF.

This clonotype was seen many times. The chain employs TRBV20-1 and TRBJ1-1; D gene unclear. Between the trimmed V and J ends, which lost 1 base and 2 bases, there was a span of 8 bases. This CDR3 region has 13 residues. The V gene's germline CDR1 is DFQATT and CDR2 SNEGSKA (reference sequence). CDR3 DNA sequence: TGCAGTGCTAGAGTCGAGACCAACACTGAAGCTTTCTTT. Translation gives CSARVETNTEAFF.

This chain uses TRBV28 with TRBJ2-3; 7 bases fit TRBD1. Per germline, CDR1 MDHEN and CDR2 SYDVKM. The trim removed 2 bases at V and 2 bases at J, leaving 19 bases unmatched. The CDR3 length is 20 residues. CDR3 bases: TGTGCCAGCAGTTTAGAGAGCTCCGGGACAGCCCCTCTCTTCACAGATACGCAGTATTTT. It codes for CASSLESSGTAPLFTDTQYF.

The chain employs TRBV7-2 and TRBJ1-2, with D unclear. V was pared by 1 base and J by 6 bases, with 6 bases between. The CDR3 runs 12 residues. Germline values: CDR1 SGHTA, CDR2 FQGNSA. The chain's CDR3 is CASSLVVDGYTF. CDR3 coding DNA: TGTGCCAGCAGCTTAGTAGTCGATGGCTACACCTTC.

This clonotype showed up just a few times. V and J are TRBV7-3 and TRBJ2-6; TRBD1 aligns across 9 bases. Germline values: CDR1 SGHTA, CDR2 FQGTGA. The CDR3 contains 17 residues. Unmatched junction bases numbered 5, after V lost 1 base and J lost 4 bases. CDR3 amino acids: CASSLRDREAGANVLTF. DNA for the CDR3: TGTGCCAGCAGCTTAAGGGACAGGGAAGCCGGGGCCAACGTCCTGACTTTC.